One and the same sample provided the 4 T cell receptor beta chains below, sequenced in a study of blood T cells in healthy people across ages. A J-beta primer mix and a sample-barcoded 5' primer were used in a second PCR of about 7 to 12 cycles. TCRdb recomputed calls from the 5' RACE reads with MiXCR, one row per CDR3 protein. The top ten hold around 7.7% of the sample, which has 1.5 million to 2 million distinct CDR3 sequences, 28% seen once. Sequencing was carried out using blood. These receptors were taken from a woman aged 25-40 years in good health.

V and J are TRBV25-1 and TRBJ1-2; a weak D match, TRBD1 (6 bases). The CDR3 totals 13 residues. Trimming took 1 base from V and 4 from J, leaving 7 bases between them. From germline, CDR1 is MGHDK and CDR2 SYGVNS. The CDR3 protein is CASSESGVYGYTF. In nucleotides, the CDR3 is TGTGCCAGCAGTGAATCAGGGGTCTATGGCTACACCTTC.

This clonotype occurred a few times. The chain has TRBV29-1 and TRBJ1-1; 7 bases line up with TRBD1. The trim removed 6 bases at V and 8 bases at J, leaving 9 bases unmatched. The CDR3 spans 12 residues. Germline values: CDR1 SQVTM, CDR2 ANQGSEA. Here the CDR3 reads CSVSTRGTEAFF. The CDR3 DNA reads TGCAGCGTGTCAACCAGGGGGACCGAAGCTTTCTTT.

The chain couples TRBV24-1 to TRBJ2-5; no firm D call. Germline V CDR1 and CDR2: KGHDR, SFDVKD. The CDR3 extends over 13 amino acids. Trimming cost V 5 bases and J 3 bases, with 9 bases left between them. Here the CDR3 reads CATSVALEETQYF. CDR3 bases: TGTGCCACCAGTGTCGCCCTAGAAGAGACCCAGTACTTC.

J is TRBJ2-5 and V is TRBV24-1, with a possible D match to TRBD2 (5 bases). Germline V gene data show CDR1 as KGHDR and CDR2 as SFDVKD. The CDR3 covers 14 residues. The V gene lost 1 base and the J gene lost 6 bases, with 11 bases spanning the gap. CDR3 loop: CATSDFGKPQTQYF. CDR3 DNA sequence: TGTGCCACCAGTGATTTCGGGAAACCCCAGACCCAGTACTTC.